The 6 T cell receptor beta chains below all came from one sample that was sequenced in a study of blood T cell repertoires in COVID-19. Measured with immunoSEQ multiplex PCR; TCRdb has only the in-frame clones, and not every one. The sample has roughly 380,000 clones; about 92% are singletons. The material sequenced was peripheral blood. These receptors were collected from a woman in her sixties or seventies with COVID-19, enrolled during active disease.

This chain uses TRBV19 with TRBJ2-7; possibly TRBD2 for D (6 bases). V dropped 3 bases and J dropped 4 bases, with 22 bases sitting between them. Germline V CDR1 and CDR2: LNHDA, SQIVND (reference sequence). The CDR3 contains 17 residues. The CDR3, as DNA: TGTGCCAGTAGTATTGGGGAGGCGGAACTCCCCTGGTACGAGCAGTACTTC. This sequence encodes CASSIGEAELPWYEQYF.

The gene calls are TRBV18 and TRBJ1-2; possible D gene TRBD1, 6 bases. The CDR3 runs 14 residues. V lost 6 bases to trimming and J lost 4 bases, with 15 bases between them. Germline CDR1 KGHSH, CDR2 LQKENI. The DNA for the CDR3 is TGTGCCAGCTCCTCCCTCGGACAGAGCTATGGCTACACCTTC. It encodes CASSSLGQSYGYTF.

The chain combines TRBV5-4 with TRBJ1-4; weak D call: TRBD1 (6 bases). Trimming removed 0 bases at V and 6 bases at J, with 15 bases between. This CDR3 region has 16 residues. Looked up from germline, CDR1 is SGHNT and CDR2 is YYREEE (reference sequence). The chain's CDR3 is CASSLGGGVGDEKLFF. The DNA of the CDR3 is TGTGCCAGCAGCTTGGGGGGGGGCGTCGGAGATGAAAAACTGTTTTTT. The whole variable domain, remainder taken from reference TRBV5-4 and TRBJ1-4, is ETGVTQSPTHLIKTRGQQVTLRCSSQSGHNTVSWYQQALGQGPQFIFQYYREEENGRGNFPPRFSGLQFPNYSSELNVNALELDDSALYLCASSLGGGVGDEKLFFGSGTQLSVL.

The chain recombines TRBV28 with TRBJ1-1; D might be TRBD1 (6 bases). This CDR3 is built from 13 residues. Germline CDR1 and CDR2: MDHEN and SYDVKM. V lost 5 bases and J lost 4, with 11 bases in between. In DNA form, the CDR3 reads TGTGCCAGCAGTGATACAGGGAGCACTGAAGCTTTCTTT. Amino acids: CASSDTGSTEAFF.

This chain uses TRBV5-5 with TRBJ1-2; no reliable D call. Trimming took 4 bases from V and 1 from J, leaving 8 bases between them. The CDR3 is made up of 13 amino acids. Germline-derived CDR1 and CDR2 are SGHKS and YYEKEE (reference sequence). CDR3: CASSRDINYGYTF. The CDR3 DNA reads TGTGCCAGCAGCCGCGACATTAACTATGGCTACACCTTC.

The chain couples TRBV27 to TRBJ2-2, with TRBD2 identical over 8 bases. Germline lookup yields CDR1 MNHEY and CDR2 SMNVEV (reference sequence). The CDR3 covers 15 residues. After removal of 0 bases from V and 7 bases from J, the junction contained 4 bases not matched to a gene. In nucleotides, the CDR3 is TGTGCCAGCAGTTTATCATCGGGGGGGTACGGGGAGCTGTTTTTT. Translated, it gives CASSLSSGGYGELFF.